The 25 T cell receptor beta chains presented below share a single source sample, sequenced in a study of chemoradiotherapy in HPV16-positive cancers (dated by TCRdb to the early 2020s). Library construction relied on the immunoSEQ multiplex PCR assay. Imported from immuneACCESS, the table was reduced by TCRdb to in-frame sequences with V and J called. These copies leave out some clones; in studies compared against another copy, an unresolved V gene accounts for under half, and the cause of the remainder is not known. This sample comprises some 6,000 clones, roughly nine tenths of them detected only once. The ten largest clones add up to approximately 8.8% of the sample. The source was tumor tissue, collected from a patient who underwent chemoradiotherapy. All receptors come from a human donor with HPV-associated anogenital cancer.

In its sample, this clone was seen once. J is TRBJ1-1 and V is TRBV11-3; D is ambiguous. The CDR3 extends over 16 amino acids. CDR1 and CDR2 (germline): SGHNT, YENEEA. V was shortened by 4 bases and J by 0 bases, with 15 bases between the two germline ends. CDR3 amino acids: CASSSTFDLMNTEAFF. DNA for the CDR3: TGTGCCAGCAGCTCAACGTTCGACCTCATGAACACTGAAGCTTTCTTT.

The J gene is TRBJ2-7, the V gene TRBV7-9, with D hard to call. The V gene's germline CDR1 is SEHNR and CDR2 FQNEAQ (reference sequence). V lost 3 bases and J 3 bases, leaving 9 bases between the germline ends. The CDR3 is 13 residues long. The CDR3 sequence: CASSFAALYEQYF. The CDR3 DNA is TGTGCCAGCAGCTTCGCAGCCCTCTACGAGCAGTACTTC.

The V gene is TRBV4-2, the J gene TRBJ1-3, with no clear D. CDR1 and CDR2 (germline): LGHNA, YNFKEQ. The CDR3 contains 15 residues. Trimming cost V 0 bases and J 0 bases, with 6 bases left between them. In nucleotides, the CDR3 is TGTGCCAGCAGCCAAGATCGGTTCTCTGGAAACACCATATATTTT. Amino acid sequence: CASSQDRFSGNTIYF.

This chain connects TRBV11-3 to TRBJ1-1; TRBD1 aligns across 7 bases. CDR3 length equals 14 residues. Germline assignment: CDR1 SGHNT and CDR2 YENEEA. V gave up 2 bases and J gave up 6 bases; unmatched junction bases: 6. CDR3 nucleotides: TGTGCCAGCAGCTTATCTACAGGGGTTTCTGAAGCTTTCTTT. Amino acid sequence: CASSLSTGVSEAFF.

This chain connects TRBV6-1 to TRBJ1-6; D is perhaps TRBD1 (5 bases). Germline assignment: CDR1 MNHNS and CDR2 SASEGT. The CDR3 sequence is 14 residues long. Trimming left V 2 bases short and J 10 bases short, with 12 bases between. CDR3 coding DNA: TGTGCCAGCAGTGAACTCGGGGGGGAATCACCCCTCCACTTT. The encoded protein is CASSELGGESPLHF.

This chain connects TRBV14 to TRBJ2-7; a possible D gene is TRBD2 (5 bases). Germline V gene data show CDR1 as SGHDN and CDR2 as FVKESK. The CDR3 runs to 13 residues. V was trimmed by 4 bases and J by 0 bases, leaving 7 bases between them. The CDR3 bases are TGTGCCAGCAGCCCCGGGATCTCCTACGAGCAGTACTTC. Its translation: CASSPGISYEQYF. The complete variable domain, with remaining parts taken from reference TRBV14 and TRBJ2-7, reads EAGVTQFPSHSVIEKGQTVTLRCDPISGHDNLYWYRRVMGKEIKFLLHFVKESKQDESGMPNNRFLAERTGGTYSTLKVQPAELEDSGVYFCASSPGISYEQYFGPGTRLTVT.

This rearrangement joins TRBV19 to TRBJ1-4; a weak D match, TRBD1 (6 bases). Trimming took off 5 bases at V and 8 bases at J, with 18 bases between the two ends. The CDR3 loop spans 15 amino acids. Germline-derived CDR1 and CDR2 are LNHDA and SQIVND (reference sequence). CDR3 sequence reads: CASSVLTGSREKLFF. CDR3 DNA: TGTGCCAGTAGTGTTCTAACAGGGTCAAGGGAAAAACTGTTTTTT. Using reference TRBV19 and TRBJ1-4 for the parts outside the CDR3, the full variable domain is DGGITQSPKYLFRKEGQNVTLSCEQNLNHDAMYWYRQDPGQGLRLIYYSQIVNDFQKGDIAEGYSVSREKKESFPLTVTSAQKNPTAFYLCASSVLTGSREKLFFGSGTQLSVL.

The rearrangement joins TRBV6-1 to TRBJ1-1; 10 bases agree with TRBD1. In germline, CDR1 is MNHNS, CDR2 SASEGT. V dropped 8 bases and J dropped 5; count of bases not matched to a gene: 5. The CDR3 covers 13 residues. This chain's CDR3 is CASFRDRGTEAFF. The DNA of the CDR3 is TGTGCCAGCTTCCGGGACAGGGGTACTGAAGCTTTCTTT.

This clone appeared once. This chain uses TRBV6-1 with TRBJ2-7; 8 bases line up with TRBD1. The CDR3 extends over 17 amino acids. Germline V gives CDR1 MNHNS, CDR2 SASEGT. The ends lost 2 bases at V and 3 bases at J; junction bases unmatched: 12. The CDR3 DNA sequence: TGTGCCAGCAGTGAATACGGGGACAGGCCAAAGGGCTACGAGCAGTACTTC. It is translated as CASSEYGDRPKGYEQYF.

CDR3 DNA: TGTGCCAGCACCACAGCTAATGAAAAACTGTTTTTT. It specifies CASTTANEKLFF. This rearrangement joins TRBV28 to TRBJ1-4; D call uncertain. Looked up from germline, CDR1 is MDHEN and CDR2 is SYDVKM. The germline V and J ends were trimmed by 7 bases and 3 bases, with 6 bases remaining between them. CDR3 length: 12 residues.

The J gene is TRBJ2-1, the V gene TRBV2; 13 nucleotides align to TRBD2. Germline-derived CDR1 and CDR2 are SNHLY and FYNNEI. The CDR3 covers 16 residues. V was clipped by 3 bases and J by 5 bases; unmatched bases: 4. The CDR3 region is CASSDWGLAGNNEQFF. The CDR3 DNA sequence: TGTGCCAGCAGTGATTGGGGACTAGCGGGAAACAATGAGCAGTTCTTC.

Note on this clone: Other DNA sequences in the sample encode the same CDR3. V gene TRBV29-1 combines with J gene TRBJ1-1; D might be TRBD1 (5 bases). The germline gives CDR1 SQVTM, CDR2 ANQGSEA. The CDR3 has 14 amino acids. V lost 6 bases and J lost 6, with 20 bases in between. The DNA of the CDR3 is TGCAGCGTGAACCAGCTCGGGGGACGGTCTGAAGCTTTCTTT. Its translation: CSVNQLGGRSEAFF. The full variable domain, rest sourced from reference TRBV29-1 and TRBJ1-1, is SAVISQKPSRDICQRGTSLTIQCQVDSQVTMMFWYRQQPGQSLTLIATANQGSEATYESGFVIDKFPISRPNLTFSTLTVSNMSPEDSSIYLCSVNQLGGRSEAFFGQGTRLTVV.

The J gene is TRBJ2-7, the V gene TRBV6-4; D unresolved. This CDR3 spans 16 amino acids. The germline CDR1 and CDR2 sequences are MRHNA and SNTAGT. V lost 5 bases and J 4 bases, leaving 21 bases between the germline ends. CDR3 amino acids: CASSPPASSDGYEQYF. CDR3 nucleotide sequence: TGTGCCAGCAGTCCTCCGGCATCATCGGACGGGTACGAGCAGTACTTC.

This chain joins TRBV10-1 and TRBJ2-2; D not certain. Looked up from germline, CDR1 is WNHNN and CDR2 is SYGVQD (reference sequence). Trimming shortened V by 11 bases and J by 0 bases, and 31 bases separated the two germline ends. The CDR3 runs to 20 residues. The CDR3 protein is CAFFGFHLPLPKTNTGELFF. The CDR3 nucleotides are TGCGCCTTTTTTGGGTTCCATTTACCGCTACCCAAAACGAACACCGGGGAGCTGTTTTTT.

This clone appeared a single time. DNA of the CDR3: TGTGCCAGCAGCTTAGTTCGCAGGGCCCCGGAAGCTTTCTTT. Protein: CASSLVRRAPEAFF. This chain uses TRBV11-3 with TRBJ1-1; TRBD1 is a possible D gene (5 bases). Trimming removed 1 base from V and 8 bases from J, with 14 bases in between. The CDR3 is 14 amino acids. CDR1 and CDR2 from the germline V gene are SGHNT and YENEEA.

The J gene is TRBJ1-2, the V gene TRBV21-1. TRBV21-1 is marked as a pseudogene. The CDR3 contains 16 residues. Here the CDR3 reads CASSKGGSCRTYGYTF. As DNA, the CDR3 is TGTGCCAGCAGCAAAGGGGGGTCCTGCCGTACATATGGCTACACCTTC.

The rearrangement joins TRBV7-9 to TRBJ2-1; TRBD2 aligns across 8 bases. CDR1 and CDR2 from the germline V gene are SEHNR and FQNEAQ (reference sequence). V lost 8 bases, J lost 9 bases, and 9 bases stayed unmatched. The CDR3 is 13 residues long. In DNA, the CDR3 is TGTGCCAGCTGGGGGACTAGAACCGGTGAGCAGTTCTTC. Amino acid sequence: CASWGTRTGEQFF.

The chain employs TRBV19 and TRBJ2-1; maybe TRBD1 (6 bases). The CDR3 sequence is 13 residues long. Trimming shortened V by 7 bases and J by 3 bases, and 10 bases separated the two germline ends. The germline CDR1 and CDR2 sequences are LNHDA and SQIVND (reference sequence). For the CDR3, the DNA is TGTGCCAGTAAGCACAGGGACTACAATGAGCAGTTCTTC. Its translation is CASKHRDYNEQFF.

The V and J genes are TRBV29-1 and TRBJ2-7; perhaps D is TRBD1 or TRBD2 (7 bases each). V was pared by 7 bases and J by 6 bases, with 22 bases between. CDR1 is SQVTM and CDR2 is ANQGSEA in the germline V gene. The CDR3 is 14 amino acids. CDR3 coding DNA: TGCAGCGCCGCGGGGCCCGACAGGGAGGGCGAGCAGTACTTC. Its translation is CSAAGPDREGEQYF.

The chain uses TRBV10-2 and TRBJ1-3; the D is unclear. CDR1 is WSHSY and CDR2 is SAAADI in the germline V gene. The CDR3 covers 16 residues. The V and J ends lost 4 bases and 3 bases respectively, with 16 bases between them. The CDR3 is CASSATAVIIGNTIYF. CDR3 DNA sequence: TGCGCCAGCAGTGCCACAGCGGTCATTATTGGAAACACCATATATTTT.

The gene calls are TRBV25-1 and TRBJ2-7, with D perhaps being TRBD1 or TRBD2 (5 bases each). Germline V gives CDR1 MGHDK, CDR2 SYGVNS. This CDR3 contains 12 residues. V lost 4 bases and J 3 bases, leaving 7 bases between the germline ends. The CDR3 coding sequence is TGTGCCAGCAGTGCGGGGCGCTACGAGCAGTACTTC. Its translation: CASSAGRYEQYF.

This clone showed up just once. The chain joins TRBV19 to TRBJ2-7, with 11 positions matching TRBD2. Trimming cost V 4 bases and J 5 bases; bases outside gene matches: 10. The germline gives CDR1 LNHDA, CDR2 SQIVND (reference sequence). This CDR3 is 16 amino acids long. CDR3 sequence (DNA): TGTGCCAGTAGTACTTTAGCGGGAGGGTTCGGGCACGAGCAGTACTTC. Translation gives CASSTLAGGFGHEQYF.

The chain is built from TRBV19 and TRBJ2-1; 14 bases agree with TRBD2. The length of the CDR3 is 20 residues. The V segment lost 5 bases and the J segment 6 bases; nucleotides outside the gene matches: 18. Looked up from germline, CDR1 is LNHDA and CDR2 is SQIVND (reference sequence). In DNA, the CDR3 is TGTGCCAGTAGTCCCTCCCCGGGGACTAGCGGGAGTGTGGGTTTCAATGAGCAGTTCTTC. Protein sequence: CASSPSPGTSGSVGFNEQFF.

The chain uses TRBV6-1 and TRBJ1-5, with D possibly being TRBD1 (5 bases). The CDR3 contains 14 residues. V was clipped by 3 bases and J by 9 bases, with 15 bases between them. Germline CDR1 is MNHNS and CDR2 is SASEGT. CDR3 coding DNA: TGTGCCAGCAGTGACGGCGGCGGGGCAGGGCCCCAGCATTTT. As protein: CASSDGGGAGPQHF.

The sample holds one count of this clone. The gene calls are TRBV5-4 and TRBJ1-4, with D maybe TRBD1 (6 bases). With 3 bases removed from V and 5 bases from J, the gap between germline ends came to 8 bases. This CDR3 is built from 13 residues. The germline gives CDR1 SGHNT, CDR2 YYREEE (reference sequence). The CDR3 DNA reads as TGTGCCAGCAGCTCGGACAGCAATGAAAAACTGTTTTTT. Translating it yields CASSSDSNEKLFF.